The 5 T cell receptor beta chains below all came from one sample that was sequenced in a study of blood T cell repertoires in COVID-19. Repertoires were generated with immunoSEQ multiplex PCR, while TCRdb's copy carries only in-frame clones and drops some. The sample holds 20,000 to 25,000 clones, about 83% seen once. The sequencing input was peripheral blood. These receptors all stem from a man in his 70s with acute or convalescent COVID-19.

CDR3 sequence: CASSQDSSSYEQYF. CDR3 DNA sequence: TGTGCCAGCTCACAGGACAGTAGCTCCTACGAGCAGTACTTC. V is TRBV18 and J is TRBJ2-7, with a weak D call TRBD1 (6 bases). V lost 4 bases to trimming and J lost 0 bases, with 10 bases between them. The V gene's germline CDR1 is KGHSH and CDR2 LQKENI. The CDR3 has 14 residues.

This sequence joins TRBV4-3 and TRBJ1-1; 11 nucleotides match TRBD1. The CDR3 extends over 16 amino acids. The junction had 11 bases not matched to a gene; V was cut back by 3 bases and J by 8 bases. The germline V gene has CDR1 LGHNA and CDR2 YSLEER. CDR3 nucleotide sequence: TGCGCCAGCAGCCAGACTTCCCGGACAGGGGGCGGAGAAGCTTTCTTT. It translates to CASSQTSRTGGGEAFF.

The chain links TRBV6-6 to TRBJ2-7, with D maybe TRBD1 (5 bases). V lost 6 bases, J lost 6 bases, and 18 bases lay in between. This CDR3 contains 14 residues. The germline CDR1 and CDR2 sequences are MNHNY and SVGAGI (reference sequence). CDR3 DNA: TGTGCCAGCAGACCCTCCCAGGGAACGGGCGAGCAGTACTTC. Protein sequence: CASRPSQGTGEQYF.

The chain is built from TRBV2 and TRBJ2-2; 9 bases agree with TRBD2. The V gene's germline CDR1 is SNHLY and CDR2 FYNNEI. V lost 7 bases, J lost 7 bases, and 7 bases stayed unmatched. The CDR3 spans 14 residues. This chain's CDR3 is CASTKDSGSGELFF. The CDR3 DNA reads as TGTGCCAGCACGAAAGATAGCGGGAGCGGGGAGCTGTTTTTT. Full variable domain (rest looked up from reference TRBV2 and TRBJ2-2): EPEVTQTPSHQVTQMGQEVILRCVPISNHLYFYWYRQILGQKVEFLVSFYNNEISEKSEIFDDQFSVERPDGSNFTLKIRSTKLEDSAMYFCASTKDSGSGELFFGEGSRLTVL.

In its sample, this clone was seen once. This chain links TRBV3-1 (or the pseudogene TRBV3-2) with TRBJ2-1; D gene uncertain. The CDR3 consists of 13 residues. CDR1 and CDR2 from the germline V gene are LGHDT and YNNKEL (reference sequence). Trimming left V 2 bases short and J 9 bases short, with 11 bases between. The CDR3 sequence is CASSQNSRTEQFF. In DNA, the CDR3 is TGTGCCAGCAGCCAAAACTCGCGTACTGAGCAGTTCTTC.